Below are 9 T cell receptor beta chains sequenced from a single sample in a study of early T cells in non-severe SARS-CoV-2 infection. TCRdb reprocessed the 5' RACE reads with MiXCR, giving one entry per CDR3 protein. The table has fewer than 75,000 distinct CDR3 sequences, more than 15% seen once. This specimen consisted of whole blood, obtained at baseline. The source is an adult who was a healthcare worker with PCR-confirmed SARS-CoV-2 infection or an uninfected control (not recorded which).

This chain joins TRBV25-1 and TRBJ2-1, with D perhaps TRBD2 (5 bases). The germline gives CDR1 MGHDK, CDR2 SYGVNS. The CDR3 totals 14 residues. The V and J ends lost 2 bases and 5 bases respectively, with 10 bases between them. Here the CDR3 DNA reads TGTGCCAGCAGTGAAGGGGAGAAAGACAATGAGCAGTTCTTC. Residues: CASSEGEKDNEQFF.

The V call is TRBV11-2, the J call TRBJ2-7; D is tentatively TRBD1 or TRBD2 (5 bases each). Between the trimmed V and J ends, which lost 2 bases and 5 bases, there was a span of 10 bases. The germline V gene has CDR1 SGHAT and CDR2 FQNNGV. This CDR3 spans 13 amino acids. CDR3 protein: CASSLMRGNEQYF. In nucleotides, the CDR3 is TGTGCCAGCAGCTTAATGAGGGGCAACGAGCAGTACTTC. Full variable domain (rest looked up from reference TRBV11-2 and TRBJ2-7): EAGVAQSPRYKIIEKRQSVAFWCNPISGHATLYWYQQILGQGPKLLIQFQNNGVVDDSQLPKDRFSAERLKGVDSTLKIQPAKLEDSAVYLCASSLMRGNEQYFGPGTRLTVT.

CDR3: CSALTGKSYEQYF. The CDR3 region has the DNA TGCAGTGCCCTGACAGGGAAATCCTACGAGCAGTACTTC. V gene TRBV20-1 combines with J gene TRBJ2-7; 7 nucleotides match TRBD1. V was pared by 6 bases and J by 1 base, with 6 bases of the junction left unmatched. CDR3 size: 13 residues. Germline V gene data show CDR1 as DFQATT and CDR2 as SNEGSKA (reference sequence).

The rearrangement joins TRBV15 to TRBJ1-5; 9 nucleotides agree with TRBD1. Germline V lookup: CDR1 LNHNV, CDR2 YYDKDF (reference sequence). J gave up 4 bases and V 3 bases, and 7 bases lay outside the gene matches. This CDR3 spans 16 amino acids. This CDR3 reads CATSRVGQGINQPQHF. The DNA of the CDR3 is TGTGCCACCAGCAGGGTAGGACAGGGGATAAATCAGCCCCAGCATTTT.

The genes are TRBV7-8 and TRBJ2-6, with unresolved D. V was trimmed by 0 bases and J by 1 base, leaving 10 bases between them. Looked up from germline, CDR1 is SGHVS and CDR2 is FQNEAQ. The CDR3 loop spans 17 amino acids. CDR3: CASSLALGLSGANVLTF. For the CDR3, the DNA is TGTGCCAGCAGCTTAGCGCTTGGGTTGTCTGGGGCCAACGTCCTGACTTTC.

This chain joins TRBV3-1 and TRBJ2-7, with unresolved D. CDR1 LGHDT and CDR2 YNNKEL come from the germline V gene (reference sequence). This CDR3 region has 14 residues. Trimming took 0 bases from V and 2 from J, leaving 8 bases between them. CDR3 sequence reads: CASSQEGTTYEQYF. The CDR3 bases are TGTGCCAGCAGCCAAGAGGGCACTACCTACGAGCAGTACTTC.

This clonotype was observed a few times. The chain carries TRBV14 and TRBJ2-1, with D perhaps matching TRBD2 (6 bases). The V end lost 1 base, the J end lost 6 bases, and 13 bases lay between the germline ends. The CDR3 sequence is 15 residues long. CDR1 is SGHDN, CDR2 FVKESK, per germline. CDR3 DNA: TGTGCCAGCAGCCAAGCTGAGCTAGCGCGCAATGAGCAGTTCTTC. It translates to CASSQAELARNEQFF.

V is TRBV18 and J is TRBJ1-1; no definite D call. Trimming pared 0 bases from V and 5 bases from J, leaving 10 bases between. The germline V gene has CDR1 KGHSH and CDR2 LQKENI. This CDR3 has 14 amino acids. CDR3 sequence (DNA): TGTGCCAGCTCACCACCGGGGAGGTTAACTGAAGCTTTCTTT. This encodes CASSPPGRLTEAFF.

This clonotype has at least ten counts. V gene TRBV5-6 combines with J gene TRBJ2-2, with a weak D call TRBD1 (6 bases). Per germline, CDR1 SGHDT and CDR2 YYEEEE. The germline V and J ends were trimmed by 7 bases and 3 bases, with 13 bases remaining between them. The CDR3 extends over 14 amino acids. This CDR3 is CASDQGLDTGELFF. Here the CDR3 DNA reads TGTGCCAGCGATCAGGGGCTCGACACCGGGGAGCTGTTTTTT.